What follows is one T cell receptor beta chain and its context. Its antigen is as yet unknown. The data were taken from a study of shared clonotypes between healthy human individuals. Study information: The cohort had a couple of women and a few men, ages 18 to 49.

General study results and limits: Non-shared clonotypes had lower generation probabilities than those shared by all four donors.

This table comes from immunoSEQ multiplex PCR, and its TCRdb copy is limited to in-frame clones, with some not included. There are approximately 1.9 million clones in the sample; 85% to 95% occur only once, and roughly 1.7% lies in the top ten. Naive CD8 populations comprised CD45RO-negative cells positively selected for CCR7, excluding terminally differentiated effector memory CD45RA+ cells. CDR1 GTSNPN and CDR2 SVGIG come from the germline V gene (reference sequence). CDR3 length equals 12 residues. This TCR derives from a man aged 18 to 35 in good health. Some clones in this sample may be carry-over from other donors' samples. Sequencing was carried out using naive CD8+ T cells from PBMCs. The chain employs TRBV30 and TRBJ2-5; tentatively, D is TRBD1 or TRBD2 (5 bases each). The J call could be wrong; TRBJ2-7 is a better fit for the DNA end. CDR3 DNA sequence: TGTGCCTGGAGTCCGGGGCTCTACGAGCAGTACTTC. Translation gives CAWSPGLYEQYF.